The source of this T cell receptor (beta chain) is a study of T cell responses to AZD1222 COVID-19 vaccine. A remark on this clone: The antigen remains unidentified.

The CDR3 contains 15 residues. Germline V gene lookup returns CDR1 SGHKS and CDR2 YYEKEE (reference sequence). Losses at the gene ends were 4 bases for V and 5 bases for J; bases not matched to a gene: 11. The protocol was immunoSEQ multiplex PCR, while the TCRdb copy is restricted to in-frame clones and leaves out a portion. The data contain approximately 100,000 clones, 88% of them seen just once; the ten biggest clones take up around 13%. Overall study results and limits: Donors were mostly white British, more females; clonal diversity possibly underestimated. CD4 TCRs associated with vaccination spanned spike, dominating at 160-218 and 743-854.

The source of this sequence is an adult in good health. V usage is TRBV5-5 and J usage is TRBJ1-2; 7 bases are a match to TRBD1. Sequencing used peripheral blood, obtained on day 0 of MenACWY control vaccination. CDR3 amino acids: CASSLSLGQQYGYTF. In nucleotides, the CDR3 is TGTGCCAGCAGCCTCTCACTGGGACAGCAATATGGCTACACCTTC.